This T cell receptor (beta chain) was recovered during a study of T cell responses to AZD1222 COVID-19 vaccine (dated by TCRdb to the early 2020s). Regarding the study in general: AZD1222 recipients given second doses at about 4 weeks or at about 12 weeks were pooled, since spike-specific TCR depth and breadth were not found to differ between the two schedules. A total of 233 trial participants underwent TCR sequencing, of whom roughly 210 had received two doses of AZD1222 and about 26 had received two doses of the MenACWY control vaccine. Enrollment into the trials was organized by age into subgroups of 18-55, 56-69 and 70-plus years, and those subgroups contained roughly 150, 30 and 60 TCR-sequenced participants, respectively.

The sample's time point, from its label and the paper: baseline before first vaccination. Samples from vaccinated people were obtained from the UK trials COV001 and COV002, which included a single-blind randomized controlled phase 2/3 trial of AZD1222 (ChAdOx1 nCoV-19) in healthy adults. Trial participant PBMC samples were collected at day 0 and day 28 after the second dose for TCRbeta chain sequencing. On the study overall, not on this receptor specifically: Most participants were white British and females outnumbered males, and the authors suggested that clonal diversity may have been underestimated. Reportedly, almost half of the unique spike-specific TCRs recognized epitopes lying outside the regions that are mutated in the B.1.351 and B.1.1.7 variants. Conclusions about previously exposed vaccinees were limited because only six AZD1222 recipients were SARS-CoV-2 seropositive at baseline. CD4 TCRs associated with the vaccine covered the entire spike protein, and the dominant responses were in regions 160-218 and 743-854. Because no day 14 peak-response samples were available, repertoires were characterized only after the peak T cell response. A significant rise in spike-specific TCR breadth and depth was observed after two AZD1222 doses relative to day 0 and relative to MenACWY recipients. The 56-69-year group was small, and its depth increase did not reach significance, likely because of low power.

This clone was detected only once. Its antigen remains undetermined. Base-call qualities are not available, and no considerably larger clone is one nucleotide away. The CDR3 regions of human TCRbeta chains were analyzed by immunosequencing. On the authors' methods: TCRs in the repertoires were matched against a reference library of SARS-CoV-2-specific TCRs that had been generated with the MIRA antigen-specificity platform. Breadth was defined as the fraction of unique TCRs that were SARS-CoV-2-associated, and depth was defined as the fraction of total T cells that were SARS-CoV-2-associated. Each spike-specific TCR was assigned to its reactive spike region and to a CD4 or CD8 class using the MIRA data. Log10-transformed breadth and depth values were compared by one-way ANOVA with Sidak's multiple comparisons tests. TCRdb re-hosts the immuneACCESS table, in-frame sequences only. Its copies lack some clones; in the studies checked, an unresolved V gene accounts for under half of them, and the cause for the rest is not known. D and trimming come from the DNA, and the V and J calls and clone size come from that table. The sample has tens of thousands of clones on record, more than 70% of them singletons. Clones ranked in the top ten supply roughly a fifth of the sample.

Trimming takes 4 bases off V and 8 bases off J; junction bases not matched to a gene: 7. The cysteine opens and the phenylalanine closes a CDR3 of 16 amino acids. The CDR3 DNA has 48 bases and is translated from base 1. From the germline V gene, CDR1 is KGHDR and CDR2 is SFDVKD. This clonotype was sampled from an adult in good health. This specimen consisted of peripheral blood, obtained on day 0 of AZD1222 vaccination. The receptor chain draws on TRBV24-1 and TRBJ2-1, and 13 bases in between align with TRBD2. The nucleotide sequence reads TGTGCCACCAGTGACTCCACTAGCGGGAGGGTCGATGAGCAGTTCTTC. Translation gives CATSDSTSGRVDEQFF.